The clone carrying this T cell receptor (beta chain) has a handful of counts. Its target is not known. This sample stems from a study of graft-versus-host responses after intestinal transplantation. General study points: Recipient marrow harbored GvH clones, some of which surfaced first in ileum or blood.

The table came from immunoSEQ multiplex PCR; TCRdb's copy has only in-frame clones and leaves some out. The table shows some 45,000 clones, with approximately 95% occurring only once. Sequenced material: PBMCs, taken more than 310 days after intestinal transplant. This TCR came from a human patient who received an intestinal transplant, so some T cells may come from the graft donor.

CDR3 protein: CASSLISGEQYF. The CDR3 nucleotides are TGTGCCAGCAGCTTAATTAGCGGCGAGCAGTACTTC. The chain is built from TRBV13 and TRBJ2-7, with TRBD2 as a possible D gene (6 bases). V lost 2 bases, J lost 6 bases, and 8 bases lay in between. Looked up from germline, CDR1 is PRHDT and CDR2 is FYEKMQ (reference sequence). The CDR3 runs to 12 residues. The entire variable domain, with the rest obtained from reference TRBV13 and TRBJ2-7, is as follows: AAGVIQSPRHLIKEKRETATLKCYPIPRHDTVYWYQQGPGQDPQFLISFYEKMQSDKGSIPDRFSAQQFSDYHSELNMSSLELGDSALYFCASSLISGEQYFGPGTRLTVT.